There are a few counts of the clone carrying this TCR beta chain. Using RNA transcripts as the source, TCR beta CDR3 regions were amplified. RT-PCR in the first round (using the HTBI primer set) targeted the TCR CDR3. TCRdb fed the multiplex PCR reads into MiXCR, producing one record per CDR3 protein. The sample carries about 380,000 distinct CDR3 sequences, about 18% recorded once. This entry comes from a study of T cells in Graves' hyperthyroidism and ophthalmopathy. The CDR3 has 11 amino acids. V lost 8 bases, J lost 12 bases, and 5 bases stayed unmatched. Germline V gene data show CDR1 as SQVTM and CDR2 as ANQGSEA.

The sample taken for sequencing was blood. This TCR came from a man between 18 and 29 years old with Graves' ophthalmopathy. The rearrangement uses TRBV29-1 and TRBJ2-1, with 12 bases fitting TRBD2. CDR3 residues: CSILAGGPQFF. In DNA, the CDR3 is TGCAGCATCCTAGCGGGGGGGCCGCAGTTCTTC.